These 10 T cell receptor beta chains share one sample of origin, sequenced in a study of T-cell reconstitution after alpha-beta-depleted transplantation in children. This sample's TCRbeta library carried unique molecular identifier barcodes. TCRdb recomputed calls from the PCR reads with MiXCR, one row per CDR3 protein. The sample comprises roughly 500,000 distinct CDR3 sequences, about 10% of which are singletons, and roughly 2% rests with the top ten. The starting material was PBMCs, obtained before TCRalphabeta/CD19-depleted stem cell transplant. All receptors derive from a child under 10 years old with inherited bone marrow failure, due to receive a stem cell transplant.

The sample holds many counts of this clonotype. The V and J genes are TRBV6-5 and TRBJ2-7; no firm D call. The CDR3 spans 15 residues. With 2 bases removed from V and 4 bases from J, the gap between germline ends came to 15 bases. Looked up from germline, CDR1 is MNHEY and CDR2 is SVGAGI. Here the CDR3 DNA reads TGTGCCAGCAGTTACGAGAAACAGATCCCTTACGAGCAGTACTTC. Translating gives CASSYEKQIPYEQYF.

This clonotype was seen repeatedly, ten times or more. The chain is built from TRBV29-1 and TRBJ2-3; 12 positions match TRBD2. This CDR3 comprises 17 residues. Per germline, CDR1 SQVTM and CDR2 ANQGSEA. With V trimmed by 0 bases and J by 2 bases, 6 bases remained unmatched. The CDR3 DNA sequence: TGCAGCGTTGAAGATGGGACTAGCGGGCCTATCACAGATACGCAGTATTTT. It yields the protein CSVEDGTSGPITDTQYF.

This clonotype was found a few times. This sequence joins TRBV10-3 and TRBJ2-7; no clear D. V was cut by 6 bases and J by 2 bases, with 17 bases left in between. There are 15 residues in the CDR3. Looked up from germline, CDR1 is ENHRY and CDR2 is SYGVKD. The CDR3 DNA follows: TGTGCCATCAGGACGGCCGCAGGTAGCACCTACGAGCAGTACTTC. This codes for CAIRTAAGSTYEQYF.

This clonotype was counted ten times or more. The rearrangement uses TRBV29-1 and TRBJ2-1; 8 nucleotides match TRBD1. The V gene's germline CDR1 is SQVTM and CDR2 ANQGSEA. J lost 1 base, V lost 2 bases, and 1 base had no gene match. This CDR3 has 14 amino acids. The CDR3 nucleotides are TGCAGCGTTGAACAGGGGGCTTCCTACAATGAGCAGTTCTTC. This sequence encodes CSVEQGASYNEQFF.

In this sample, this clonotype turned up many times. The junction shows a germline mismatch at one end, possibly a read error. This chain connects TRBV19 to TRBJ2-1, with 11 bases aligning to TRBD2. Germline V CDR1 and CDR2: LNHDA, SQIVND (reference sequence). The CDR3 extends over 15 amino acids. For the CDR3, the DNA is TGTGCCAGCAGTATTCTAGCGGGGGGCCCCAATGAGCAGTTCTTC. The encoded protein is CASSILAGGPNEQFF.

This clonotype has at least ten counts. The chain uses TRBV5-1 and TRBJ1-1; D not certain. The length of the CDR3 is 12 residues. Looked up from germline, CDR1 is SGHRS and CDR2 is YFSETQ. The V and J ends lost 4 bases and 1 base respectively, with 5 bases between them. As DNA, the CDR3 is TGCGCCAGCAGCCAGCCGAACACTGAAGCTTTCTTT. It is translated as CASSQPNTEAFF.

This clonotype was recorded many times. The chain recombines TRBV7-9 with TRBJ2-7; D is unclear. V lost 2 bases to trimming and J lost 6 bases, with 8 bases between them. Germline CDR1 is SEHNR and CDR2 is FQNEAQ (reference sequence). The CDR3 runs 12 residues. CDR3 in DNA: TGTGCCAGCAGCTTAATAGTCTCCGAGCAGTACTTC. It translates to CASSLIVSEQYF.

The chain's CDR3 is CASSSRLAGKALSYEQYF. As DNA, the CDR3 is TGTGCCAGCAGTTCAAGACTAGCGGGAAAGGCCCTCTCCTACGAGCAGTACTTC. J is TRBJ2-7 and V is TRBV27; the match to TRBD2 covers 11 bases. Germline CDR1 reads MNHEY; CDR2 reads SMNVEV (reference sequence). The CDR3 is made up of 18 amino acids. With 4 bases clipped from V and 0 bases from J, the junction kept 11 bases outside the gene matches.

V is TRBV7-2 and J is TRBJ2-3; a weak D match, TRBD2 (6 bases). Germline V gene lookup returns CDR1 SGHTA and CDR2 FQGNSA. V was clipped by 3 bases and J by 2 bases, with 9 bases between them. The CDR3 totals 14 residues. The CDR3 DNA reads as TGTGCCAGCAGCTTCGGGACTCTCACAGATACGCAGTATTTT. Protein sequence: CASSFGTLTDTQYF.

This clonotype has ten or more counts. The chain combines TRBV12-3 or TRBV12-4 with TRBJ2-5; D unresolved. V gave up 6 bases and J gave up 5 bases, with 7 bases separating them. The CDR3 consists of 11 residues. CDR3: CASRLGETQYF. The CDR3 nucleotides read TGTGCCAGCAGATTGGGGGAGACCCAGTACTTC.